The text below deals with one T cell receptor beta chain. Its antigen has not been determined. Base qualities are missing; no much larger clone stands one base away. The data were taken from a study of shared clonotypes between healthy human individuals (dated by TCRdb to about 2020). Regarding the complete study: Three men and a couple of women, aged 18 to 49 years, made up the cohort. Between about 0.85 and 9.5 billion PBMCs per donor were obtained by leukapheresis. Blood TCR repertoires of about five healthy adults were deeply sequenced to estimate repertoire size and the extent of clonotype sharing between individuals. Different laboratories and diverse techniques were used to prepare libraries and sequence TCR repertoires, to increase sequencing depth and limit assay-specific biases. For each donor, CD4 naive and CD4 memory were each run on three plates, CD8 naive on two plates, and CD8 memory on one plate.

Healthy HIV-negative adults with no recently reported acute infections or vaccinations were included as donors. Only Caucasian adults living in Nashville, Tennessee, USA were represented among the donors. CD4+ T cells were enriched by magnetic negative selection, after which naive cells were positively selected on CD45RA and the negative fraction was taken as the memory subset. Blood was obtained by leukapheresis, after which PBMCs were separated by Ficoll-Histopaque density gradient centrifugation and cryopreserved in liquid nitrogen vapor phase. Purity and quantity of every magnetically sorted T cell population were checked by analytical flow cytometry. Each sorted fraction had its genomic DNA isolated and then quantified by UV absorbance on a Nanodrop 2000c. CDR1 and CDR2, per the germline V gene, are KGHSH and LQKENI. Taken from cysteine to phenylalanine, the CDR3 has 15 residues. CDR3 DNA is the only sequence kept; it has 45 bases, read in frame from the first base. The junction shows trimming of 3 bases on V and 6 bases on J, and the gene matches do not reach 9 bases of it.

Beyond this particular receptor, the publication reports: Across a handful of donors, about 4.5% of naive CD4, roughly 3.8% of naive CD8, approximately 2.5% of memory CD4, and approximately 0.4% of memory CD8 clonotypes were shared. Pairwise subsampling indicated that sequencing depth was expected to affect the degree of clonotype sharing among donors. Clonotypes shared by all four sorted-subset donors showed higher generation probabilities than non-shared clonotypes. Because the study included only a small number of donors, the genetic and exposure-history diversity represented was limited. Rarefaction of sorted-subset datasets indicated incomplete sequencing despite the large sequencing depth. Sampling was restricted to blood, and TCR repertoires in tissues likely differ from the TCR repertoires found in blood. Estimated clonotype richness was generally larger for naive than for memory subsets.

Using the deep immunoSEQ assay, TCR CDR3 regions were amplified from genomic DNA by multiplex PCR. Genomic DNA extracted from each cell subset was distributed evenly over all wells of several immunoSEQ 96-well plates, and each plate served as one replicate. For sorted subsets, each replicate PCR was loaded with 200 to 250 ng genomic DNA, equivalent to 30,000 or so T cell genomes. Purified libraries were quantified with a Qubit 3.0 fluorometer, sized on a Bioanalyzer 2100, and re-quantified with the KAPA Library Quantification kit. Each immunoSEQ 96-well plate was sequenced on its own single-read 150-cycle Illumina NextSeq 550 flow cell. Processing in the source paper ran as follows. Because only junctional sequences without quality scores were contained in the immunoSEQ output, filtering matching that applied to full-length reads could not be performed. Sequences were annotated with PyIR, a Python wrapper for IgBLAST v1.9, and V/J genes and CDR3 were assigned using IMGT germline references. Reads were filtered out if the reads had weak V/J assignments (E-value above 1e-6), no CDR3, stop codons, out-of-frame junctions, or ambiguous translated residues. A V3J clonotype was defined by an identical inferred V gene, J gene, and CDR3 amino acid sequence. Percentage overlap between repertoires was calculated by dividing the number of shared unique clonotypes by the size of the smaller repertoire. RTK rarefaction, the Chao1 estimator, and Recon v2.1 estimates of unobserved clonotypes were used to assess repertoire richness. Generation probabilities were computed with OLGA for all TCRbeta clonotypes obtained by the gDNA method from a few donors. TCRdb provides this immuneACCESS table in a form limited to in-frame rearrangements. Some clones are lacking; in checked studies, under half of them reflect an unresolved V gene, and why the rest are absent is not known. That table furnishes V, J and clone size, whereas the DNA furnished D and trimming. The sample table records roughly 640,000 clones; about 97% of these occur just once. The top ten constitute 0.045% to 0.07% of the sample.

The sequencing input was naive CD4+ T cells sorted from blood. This specimen's cell subset or site label, interpreted: CD45RA+ positively selected. The clonotype was recovered from a woman aged 30 to 39 in good health. The sequence links TRBV18 to TRBJ1-2; 8 bases in between match TRBD1. CDR3 protein: CASSPGAGGGDGYTF. In nucleotides, the sequence is TGTGCCAGCTCACCGGGGGCAGGGGGCGGCGATGGCTACACCTTC.